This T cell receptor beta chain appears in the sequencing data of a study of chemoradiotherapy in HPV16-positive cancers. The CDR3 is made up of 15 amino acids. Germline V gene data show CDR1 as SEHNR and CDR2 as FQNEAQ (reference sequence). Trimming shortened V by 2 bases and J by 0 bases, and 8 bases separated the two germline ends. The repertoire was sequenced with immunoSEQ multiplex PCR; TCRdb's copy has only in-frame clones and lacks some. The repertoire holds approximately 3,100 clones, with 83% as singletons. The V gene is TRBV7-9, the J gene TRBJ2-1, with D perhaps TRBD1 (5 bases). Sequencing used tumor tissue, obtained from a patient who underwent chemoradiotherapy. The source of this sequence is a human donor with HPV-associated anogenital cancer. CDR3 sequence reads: CASSLQGSSYNEQFF. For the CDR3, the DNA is TGTGCCAGCAGCTTACAGGGCAGCTCCTACAATGAGCAGTTCTTC.